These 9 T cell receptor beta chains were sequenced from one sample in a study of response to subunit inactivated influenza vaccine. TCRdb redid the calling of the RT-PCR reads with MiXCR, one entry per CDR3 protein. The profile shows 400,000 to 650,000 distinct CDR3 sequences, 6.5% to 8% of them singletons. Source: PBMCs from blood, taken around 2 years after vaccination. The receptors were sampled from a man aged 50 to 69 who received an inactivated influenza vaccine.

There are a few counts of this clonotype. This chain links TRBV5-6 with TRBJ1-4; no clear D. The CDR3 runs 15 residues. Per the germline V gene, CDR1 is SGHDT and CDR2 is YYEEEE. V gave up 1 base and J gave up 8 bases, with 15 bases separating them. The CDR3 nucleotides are TGTGCCAGCAGCTTGATGGCATCTGCCTGGGAAAAACTGTTTTTT. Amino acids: CASSLMASAWEKLFF. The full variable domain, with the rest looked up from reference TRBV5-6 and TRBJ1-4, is DAGVTQSPTHLIKTRGQQVTLRCSPKSGHDTVSWYQQALGQGPQFIFQYYEEEERQRGNFPDRFSGHQFPNYSSELNVNALLLGDSALYLCASSLMASAWEKLFFGSGTQLSVL.

The CDR3 is CASSQRVRFSSDTNEQFF. CDR3 bases: TGTGCCAGCAGCCAAAGGGTCAGATTTTCATCAGACACCAATGAGCAGTTCTTC. The chain combines TRBV11-1 with TRBJ2-1; no reliable D call. The CDR3 is made up of 18 amino acids. The ends were cut back, 5 bases at V and 6 bases at J, with 26 bases in the middle. The V gene's germline CDR1 is SGHAT and CDR2 FQDESV (reference sequence).

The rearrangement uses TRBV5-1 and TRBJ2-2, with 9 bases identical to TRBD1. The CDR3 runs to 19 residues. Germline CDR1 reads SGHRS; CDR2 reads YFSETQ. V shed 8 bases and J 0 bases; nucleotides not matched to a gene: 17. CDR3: CASTPAVPGQGPNTGELFF. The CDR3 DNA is TGCGCCAGTACACCCGCGGTCCCGGGACAGGGCCCGAACACCGGGGAGCTGTTTTTT.

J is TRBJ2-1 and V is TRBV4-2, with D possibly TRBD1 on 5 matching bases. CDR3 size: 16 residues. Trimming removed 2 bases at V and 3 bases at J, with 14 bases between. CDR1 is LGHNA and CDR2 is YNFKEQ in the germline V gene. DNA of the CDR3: TGTGCCAGCAGCCAAAGACAGCTTGGTAACTACAATGAGCAGTTCTTC. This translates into CASSQRQLGNYNEQFF.

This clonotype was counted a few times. The CDR3 reads CASSLVGGTPTERYGYTF. The DNA for the CDR3 is TGCGCCAGCAGCTTGGTAGGTGGGACACCCACTGAACGATATGGCTACACCTTC. The chain has TRBV5-1 and TRBJ1-2; perhaps TRBD1 as D (6 bases). The germline CDR1 and CDR2 sequences are SGHRS and YFSETQ. V lost 0 bases, J lost 5 bases, and 23 bases lay in between. The CDR3 totals 18 residues. The variable domain in full, completed from reference TRBV5-1 and TRBJ1-2, reads KAGVTQTPRYLIKTRGQQVTLSCSPISGHRSVSWYQQTPGQGLQFLFEYFSETQRNKGNFPGRFSGRQFSNSRSEMNVSTLELGDSALYLCASSLVGGTPTERYGYTFGSGTRLTVV.

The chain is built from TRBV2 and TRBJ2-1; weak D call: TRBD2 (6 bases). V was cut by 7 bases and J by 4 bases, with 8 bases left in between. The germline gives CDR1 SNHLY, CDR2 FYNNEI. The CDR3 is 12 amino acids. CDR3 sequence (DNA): TGTGCCAGCAAGGAGGGGTACAATGAGCAGTTCTTC. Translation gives CASKEGYNEQFF.

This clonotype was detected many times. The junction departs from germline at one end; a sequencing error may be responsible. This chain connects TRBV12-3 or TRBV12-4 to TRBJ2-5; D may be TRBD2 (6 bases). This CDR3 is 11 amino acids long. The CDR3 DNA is TGTGCCAGCAGTTTGGGAGGCCGTGAGGACTTC. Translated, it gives CASSLGGREDF.

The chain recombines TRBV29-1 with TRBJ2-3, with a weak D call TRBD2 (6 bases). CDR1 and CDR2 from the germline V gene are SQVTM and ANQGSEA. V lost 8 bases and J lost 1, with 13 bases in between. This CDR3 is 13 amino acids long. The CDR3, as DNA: TGCAGCTGGGGGGAGGTTGGCACAGATACGCAGTATTTT. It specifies CSWGEVGTDTQYF.

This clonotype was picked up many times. CDR3 sequence (DNA): TGCGCCAGCAGCCAAGTAAAGGGAGCAAAGGGGAGAACCTACGAGCAGTACTTC. Translating it yields CASSQVKGAKGRTYEQYF. The genes are TRBV4-3 and TRBJ2-7, with D possibly called TRBD1 or TRBD2 (5 bases each). The CDR3 consists of 18 residues. V was shortened by 1 base and J by 2 bases, with 21 bases between the two germline ends. Looked up from germline, CDR1 is LGHNA and CDR2 is YSLEER.